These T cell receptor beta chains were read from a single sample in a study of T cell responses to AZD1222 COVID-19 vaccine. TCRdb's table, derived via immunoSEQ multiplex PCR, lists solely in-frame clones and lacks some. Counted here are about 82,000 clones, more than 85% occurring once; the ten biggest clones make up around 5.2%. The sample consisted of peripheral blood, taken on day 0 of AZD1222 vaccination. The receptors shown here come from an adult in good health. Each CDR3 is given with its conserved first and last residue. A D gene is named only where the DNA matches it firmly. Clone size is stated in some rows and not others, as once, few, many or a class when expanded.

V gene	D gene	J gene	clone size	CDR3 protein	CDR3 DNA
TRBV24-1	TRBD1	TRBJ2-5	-	CATSDFGSTGGEETQYF	TGTGCCACCAGTGATTTTGGGTCGACAGGGGGCGAGGAGACCCAGTACTTC
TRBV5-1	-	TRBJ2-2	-	CASSLPGNTGELFF	TGCGCCAGCAGCTTGCCCGGGAACACCGGGGAGCTGTTTTTT
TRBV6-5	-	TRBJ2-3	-	CASSSRGGPGTDTQYF	TGTGCCAGCAGTTCCCGGGGTGGGCCCGGGACAGATACGCAGTATTTT
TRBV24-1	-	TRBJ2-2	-	CATSDRGTGELFF	TGTGCCACCAGTGACCGAGGAACCGGGGAGCTGTTTTTT
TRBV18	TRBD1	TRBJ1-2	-	CASSPGQANYGYTF	TGTGCCAGCTCACCCGGACAGGCCAACTATGGCTACACCTTC
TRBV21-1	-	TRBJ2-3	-	CASSKVRGVHTDTQYF	TGTGCCAGCAGCAAAGTTCGGGGGGTTCACACAGATACGCAGTATTTT
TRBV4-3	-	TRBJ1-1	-	CASSQTDTLLVAEAFF	TGCGCCAGCAGCCAGACGGATACCCTTTTGGTCGCTGAAGCTTTCTTT
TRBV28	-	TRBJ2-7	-	CAGSTAYEQYF	TGTGCCGGCAGCACGGCCTACGAGCAGTACTTC
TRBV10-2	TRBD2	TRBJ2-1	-	CASSTLAGGSGEQFF	TGCGCCAGCAGCACACTAGCGGGGGGGTCAGGTGAGCAGTTCTTC
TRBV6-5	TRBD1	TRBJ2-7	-	CASSRQGFSYEQYF	TGTGCCAGCAGTCGACAGGGATTTAGTTACGAGCAGTACTTC
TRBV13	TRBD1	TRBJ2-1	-	CASSSILDRENEQFF	TGTGCCAGCAGCTCAATTCTGGACAGGGAGAATGAGCAGTTCTTC
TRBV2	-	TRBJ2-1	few	CASSEFSQGYNEQFF	TGTGCCAGCAGTGAATTCAGCCAGGGCTACAATGAGCAGTTCTTC
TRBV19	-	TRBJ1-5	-	CASRPGGSNQPQHF	TGTGCCAGTCGCCCGGGGGGTAGCAATCAGCCCCAGCATTTT
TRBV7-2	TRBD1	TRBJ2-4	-	CASSLGQIAKNIQYF	TGTGCCAGCAGCCTGGGACAGATAGCCAAAAACATTCAGTACTTC
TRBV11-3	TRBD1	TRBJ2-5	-	CASSHDRGETQYF	TGTGCCAGCAGCCACGACAGGGGAGAGACCCAGTACTTC
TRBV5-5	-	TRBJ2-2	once	CASSLESNTGELFF	TGTGCCAGCAGCTTGGAATCGAACACCGGGGAGCTGTTTTTT
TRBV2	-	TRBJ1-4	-	CASSGALGGEKLFF	TGTGCCAGCAGTGGCGCCCTTGGAGGTGAAAAACTGTTTTTT
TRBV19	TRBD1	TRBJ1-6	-	CASSTTGGNSPLHF	TGTGCCAGTAGTACGACAGGGGGTAATTCACCCCTCCACTTT
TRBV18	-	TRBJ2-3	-	CASSPTKDRVVGTQYF	TGTGCCAGCTCACCAACAAAAGATAGGGTTGTAGGTACGCAGTATTTT
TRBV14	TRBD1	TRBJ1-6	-	CASSQDAGQGRRSPLHF	TGTGCCAGCAGCCAAGATGCGGGACAGGGGAGACGATCACCCCTCCACTTT